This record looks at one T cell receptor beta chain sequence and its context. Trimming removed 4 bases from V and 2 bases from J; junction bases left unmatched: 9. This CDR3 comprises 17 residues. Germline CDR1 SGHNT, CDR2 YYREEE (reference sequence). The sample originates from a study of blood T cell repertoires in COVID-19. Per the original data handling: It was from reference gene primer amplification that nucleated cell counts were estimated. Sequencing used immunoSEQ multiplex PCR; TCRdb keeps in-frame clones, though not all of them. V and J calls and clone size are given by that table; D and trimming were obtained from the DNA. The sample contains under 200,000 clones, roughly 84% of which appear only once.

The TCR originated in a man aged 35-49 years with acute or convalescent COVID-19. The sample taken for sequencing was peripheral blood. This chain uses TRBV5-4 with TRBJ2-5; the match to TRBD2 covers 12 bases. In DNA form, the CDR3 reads TGTGCCAGCAGCCGGGGGCTAGCGGGGGGGTCACAAGAGACCCAGTACTTC. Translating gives CASSRGLAGGSQETQYF.